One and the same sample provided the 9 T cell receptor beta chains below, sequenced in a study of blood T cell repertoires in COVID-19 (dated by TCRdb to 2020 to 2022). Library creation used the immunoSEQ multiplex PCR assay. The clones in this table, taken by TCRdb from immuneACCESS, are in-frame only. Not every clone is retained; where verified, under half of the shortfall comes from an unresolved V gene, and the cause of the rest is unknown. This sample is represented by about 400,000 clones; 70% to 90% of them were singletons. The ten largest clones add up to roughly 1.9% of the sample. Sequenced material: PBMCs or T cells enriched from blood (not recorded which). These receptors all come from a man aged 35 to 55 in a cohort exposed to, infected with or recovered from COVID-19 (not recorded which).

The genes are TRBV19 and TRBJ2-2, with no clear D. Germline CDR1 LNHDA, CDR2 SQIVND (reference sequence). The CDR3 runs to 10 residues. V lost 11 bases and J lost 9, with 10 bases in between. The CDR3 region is CALRHRELFF. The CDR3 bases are TGTGCCCTGAGGCACCGGGAGCTGTTTTTT.

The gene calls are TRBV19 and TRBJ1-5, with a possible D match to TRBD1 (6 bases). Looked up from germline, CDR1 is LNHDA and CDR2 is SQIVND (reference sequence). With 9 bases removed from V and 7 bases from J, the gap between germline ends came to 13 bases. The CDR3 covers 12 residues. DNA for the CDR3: TGTGCCAGCACCGGGACAAAACAGCCCCAGCATTTT. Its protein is CASTGTKQPQHF.

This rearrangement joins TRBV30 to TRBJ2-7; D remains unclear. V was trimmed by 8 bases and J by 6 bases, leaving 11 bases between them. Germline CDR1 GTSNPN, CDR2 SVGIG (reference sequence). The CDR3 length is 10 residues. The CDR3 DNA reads TGTGCCATTGAGGTTGGCGAGCAGTACTTC. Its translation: CAIEVGEQYF.

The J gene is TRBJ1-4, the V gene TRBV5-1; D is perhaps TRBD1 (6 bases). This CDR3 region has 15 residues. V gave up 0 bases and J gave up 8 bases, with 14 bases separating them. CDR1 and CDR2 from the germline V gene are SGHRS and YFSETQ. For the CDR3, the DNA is TGCGCCAGCAGCTTGGACAGCCAGGGGATCGAAAAACTGTTTTTT. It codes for CASSLDSQGIEKLFF.

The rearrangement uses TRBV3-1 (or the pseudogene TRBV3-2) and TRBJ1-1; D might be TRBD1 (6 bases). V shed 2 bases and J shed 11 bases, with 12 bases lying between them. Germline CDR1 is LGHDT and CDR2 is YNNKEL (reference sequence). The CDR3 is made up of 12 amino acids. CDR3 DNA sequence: TGTGCCAGCAGCCAATTGGGGGGGGGCGCTTTCTTT. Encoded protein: CASSQLGGGAFF.

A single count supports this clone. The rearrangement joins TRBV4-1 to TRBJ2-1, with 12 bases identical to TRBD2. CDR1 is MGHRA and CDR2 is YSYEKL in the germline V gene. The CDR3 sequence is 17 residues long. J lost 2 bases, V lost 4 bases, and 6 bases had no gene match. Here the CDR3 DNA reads TGCGCCAGCAGCCCCACCCTAGCGGGAGGGACCTACAATGAGCAGTTCTTC. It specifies CASSPTLAGGTYNEQFF.

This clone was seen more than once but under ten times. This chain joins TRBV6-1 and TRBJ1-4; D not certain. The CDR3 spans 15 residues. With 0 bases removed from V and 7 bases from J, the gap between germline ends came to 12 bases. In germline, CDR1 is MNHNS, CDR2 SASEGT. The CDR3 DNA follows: TGTGCCAGCAGTGAAGCTTTGCAGGCACGTGAAAAACTGTTTTTT. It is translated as CASSEALQAREKLFF.

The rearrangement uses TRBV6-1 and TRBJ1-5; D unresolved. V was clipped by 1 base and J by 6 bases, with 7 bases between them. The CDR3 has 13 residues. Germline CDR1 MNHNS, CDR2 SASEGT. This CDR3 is CASSEGESQPQHF. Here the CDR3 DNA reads TGTGCCAGCAGTGAAGGAGAGAGTCAGCCCCAGCATTTT.

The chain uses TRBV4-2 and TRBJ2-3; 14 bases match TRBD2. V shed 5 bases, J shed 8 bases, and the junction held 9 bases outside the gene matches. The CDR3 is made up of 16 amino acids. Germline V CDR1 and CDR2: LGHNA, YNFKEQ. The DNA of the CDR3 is TGTGCCAGCAGCTCGACTAGCGGGAGGGATGGGGGTACGCAGTATTTT. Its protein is CASSSTSGRDGGTQYF.